This TCR beta chain was captured by sequencing in a study of multiple sclerosis patients with progressive multifocal leukoencephalopathy. Study-wide results and caveats: At PML onset, no shared TRBV or TRBJ gene usage was seen. Lower normalized Shannon entropy suggested reduced TRB diversity in most PML patients.

On this clone: No antigen is known for it.

Germline CDR1 reads MDHEN; CDR2 reads SYDVKM. The V end was cut by 5 bases, the J end by 2 bases, with 10 bases between. This CDR3 region has 13 residues. Produced via immunoSEQ multiplex PCR; TCRdb's table is partial and in-frame only. The sample consists of 30,000 or so clones, approximately 90% of them appearing once. The time point: time of PML onset. T3 refers to blood collected at the onset of PML. The source is a woman aged 35 to 49 with progressive multifocal leukoencephalopathy. This specimen consisted of PBMCs, obtained from a patient treated with natalizumab. V is TRBV28 and J is TRBJ2-7; D call uncertain. The CDR3 sequence: CASSLRVTYEQYF. CDR3 nucleotide sequence: TGTGCCAGCAGTCTCCGGGTTACCTACGAGCAGTACTTC.